The 16 T cell receptor beta chains below come from one sample, sequenced in a study of blood T cell repertoires in COVID-19. TCRdb's copy holds only in-frame clones and misses some; the assay was immunoSEQ multiplex PCR. Of tens of thousands of clones in the sample, around nine tenths are singletons; the top ten hold around 7.9%. The specimen sequenced was peripheral blood. Receptors were obtained from a young man with acute or convalescent COVID-19.

The chain combines TRBV10-3 with TRBJ1-2; possibly TRBD1 for D (5 bases). Between the trimmed V and J ends, which lost 6 bases and 4 bases, there was a span of 18 bases. The CDR3 length is 15 residues. Germline CDR1 reads ENHRY; CDR2 reads SYGVKD. The CDR3 region is CAISQRGGDPYGYTF. CDR3 DNA: TGTGCCATCAGCCAAAGAGGAGGGGACCCCTATGGCTACACCTTC.

V is TRBV4-1 and J is TRBJ2-7, with TRBD1 as a possible D gene (6 bases). The CDR3 runs 13 residues. CDR1 and CDR2 (germline): MGHRA, YSYEKL. With 4 bases removed from V and 1 base from J, the gap between germline ends came to 8 bases. The CDR3 DNA is TGCGCCAGCAGCCTGACAGGATCCTACGAGCAGTACTTC. This gives the protein CASSLTGSYEQYF.

The CDR3 region has the DNA TGTGCCAGCAGCGCCTCGACAGGGAGCAATCAGCCCCAGCATTTT. The encoded protein is CASSASTGSNQPQHF. This rearrangement joins TRBV7-2 to TRBJ1-5; 7 bases match TRBD1. This CDR3 contains 15 residues. V gave up 5 bases and J gave up 1 base; unmatched junction bases: 5. Germline lookup yields CDR1 SGHTA and CDR2 FQGNSA.

The chain combines TRBV24-1 with TRBJ2-1; D might be TRBD2 (6 bases). V gave up 8 bases and J gave up 5 bases, with 21 bases separating them. The CDR3 consists of 16 residues. The V gene's germline CDR1 is KGHDR and CDR2 SFDVKD. The CDR3 spells CATNNPSAGRDNEQFF. The CDR3 nucleotides read TGTGCCACCAACAACCCTTCTGCGGGAAGAGACAATGAGCAGTTCTTC.

On this clone: This sample includes further DNA sequences coding for the same CDR3. The chain links TRBV6-5 to TRBJ1-3; D uncertain. Deletions cut 2 bases from V and 2 bases from J, with 10 bases between. Germline V gives CDR1 MNHEY, CDR2 SVGAGI. The CDR3 runs to 15 residues. CDR3 sequence (DNA): TGTGCCAGCAGTTACCCCACCGGGGCTGGAAACACCATATATTTT. Residues: CASSYPTGAGNTIYF.

The gene calls are TRBV2 and TRBJ1-3; 7 bases align to TRBD1. The trim removed 6 bases at V and 4 bases at J, leaving 3 bases unmatched. CDR1 is SNHLY and CDR2 is FYNNEI in the germline V gene. The CDR3 runs 13 residues. This CDR3 is CASRQGQGNTIYF. The CDR3 nucleotides are TGTGCCAGCAGACAGGGACAGGGAAACACCATATATTTT. Variable domain in full (rest from reference TRBV2 and TRBJ1-3): EPEVTQTPSHQVTQMGQEVILRCVPISNHLYFYWYRQILGQKVEFLVSFYNNEISEKSEIFDDQFSVERPDGSNFTLKIRSTKLEDSAMYFCASRQGQGNTIYFGEGSWLTVV.

This clone appeared a few times. This chain uses TRBV28 with TRBJ1-2, with unresolved D. V lost 3 bases and J 5 bases, leaving 10 bases between the germline ends. This CDR3 contains 13 residues. Germline CDR1 and CDR2: MDHEN and SYDVKM. CDR3 DNA sequence: TGTGCCAGCAGTTTGGCAGGTCGGTATGGCTACACCTTC. Encoded protein: CASSLAGRYGYTF.

This rearrangement joins TRBV11-3 to TRBJ2-1, with 11 bases that match TRBD2. The trim removed 1 base at V and 2 bases at J, leaving 7 bases unmatched. This CDR3 region has 18 residues. From germline, CDR1 is SGHNT and CDR2 YENEEA. For the CDR3, the DNA is TGTGCCAGCAGCTTAGGAATAGCGGGAGGGGCCGCCTACAATGAGCAGTTCTTC. Translating it yields CASSLGIAGGAAYNEQFF.

This chain joins TRBV18 and TRBJ2-1; 9 positions agree with TRBD2. CDR3 size: 13 residues. Germline V gene lookup returns CDR1 KGHSH and CDR2 LQKENI. V lost 4 bases and J lost 14; bases outside the gene matches: 9. The CDR3 protein is CASSRVAGVDKFF. Written as DNA, the CDR3 is TGTGCCAGCTCACGGGTAGCGGGAGTGGATAAGTTCTTC.

This rearrangement joins TRBV7-3 to TRBJ2-2; D perhaps matches TRBD2 (5 bases). This CDR3 has 15 amino acids. Germline values: CDR1 SGHTA, CDR2 FQGTGA. V shed 4 bases and J shed 6 bases, with 15 bases lying between them. CDR3 in DNA: TGTGCCAGCAGCTCCCTAGCCATCCACGCCGGGGAGCTGTTTTTT. Its translation is CASSSLAIHAGELFF. The whole variable domain, remainder taken from reference TRBV7-3 and TRBJ2-2, is GAGVSQTPSNKVTEKGKYVELRCDPISGHTALYWYRQSLGQGPEFLIYFQGTGAADDSGLPNDRFFAVRPEGSVSTLKIQRTERGDSAVYLCASSSLAIHAGELFFGEGSRLTVL.

The chain has TRBV6-6 and TRBJ2-7, with 10 nucleotides matching TRBD1. Germline CDR1 is MNHNY and CDR2 is SVGAGI (reference sequence). J gave up 0 bases and V 6 bases, and 17 bases lay outside the gene matches. The CDR3 contains 19 residues. CDR3 loop: CASSRKLPGQGTGSYEQYF. CDR3 DNA: TGTGCCAGCAGCCGAAAACTCCCGGGACAGGGGACGGGCTCCTACGAGCAGTACTTC.

The J gene is TRBJ2-5, the V gene TRBV21-1; the table's D gene call, TRBD2, was not cross checked with the DNA. TRBV21-1 is annotated as a pseudogene. The CDR3 is made up of 18 amino acids. CDR3 coding DNA: TGTGCCAGCAGCAAAGCGCATGCGAGACTAGCGACCCAAGAGACCCAGTACTTC. It specifies CASSKAHARLATQETQYF.

The chain has TRBV29-1 and TRBJ1-4; no clear D. Germline-derived CDR1 and CDR2 are SQVTM and ANQGSEA. The CDR3 consists of 14 residues. With 4 bases removed from V and 0 bases from J, the gap between germline ends came to 9 bases. The CDR3 DNA follows: TGCAGCGTTGGATCCGGGACAACTAATGAAAAACTGTTTTTT. Encoded protein: CSVGSGTTNEKLFF. Filled out from reference TRBV29-1 and TRBJ1-4, the complete variable domain reads SAVISQKPSRDICQRGTSLTIQCQVDSQVTMMFWYRQQPGQSLTLIATANQGSEATYESGFVIDKFPISRPNLTFSTLTVSNMSPEDSSIYLCSVGSGTTNEKLFFGSGTQLSVL.

This clone was counted a single time. This chain uses TRBV29-1 with TRBJ2-1; tentatively, D is TRBD2 (6 bases). The V end lost 0 bases, the J end lost 10 bases, and 10 bases lay between the germline ends. Per germline, CDR1 SQVTM and CDR2 ANQGSEA. The CDR3 has 12 residues. The CDR3: CSVEERDWEQFF. The CDR3 DNA reads as TGCAGCGTTGAAGAACGGGACTGGGAGCAGTTCTTC.

This clone has just a few counts. J is TRBJ2-1 and V is TRBV6-4, with a possible D match to TRBD1 (6 bases). The CDR3 is made up of 15 amino acids. The germline gives CDR1 MRHNA, CDR2 SNTAGT. Trimming shortened V by 2 bases and J by 0 bases, and 8 bases separated the two germline ends. Here the CDR3 reads CASSDQGSSYNEQFF. CDR3 sequence (DNA): TGTGCCAGCAGTGACCAGGGGAGCTCCTACAATGAGCAGTTCTTC.

This clone has a handful of counts. The chain has TRBV7-2 and TRBJ2-1, with 9 bases lining up with TRBD1. V shed 4 bases, J shed 9 bases, and the junction held 7 bases outside the gene matches. The CDR3 has 14 amino acids. CDR1 is SGHTA, CDR2 FQGNSA, per germline. CDR3 nucleotide sequence: TGTGCCAGCAGCTCACCAAACAGGGGGCGTGAGCAGTTCTTC. Protein: CASSSPNRGREQFF.